This T cell receptor beta chain appears in the sequencing data of a study of shared clonotypes between healthy human individuals. Study background: Donors consisted of two women and a few men between 18 and 49. General observations from the study: At large depth, rarefaction still showed sorted-subset sequencing to be incomplete.

J lost 2 bases, V lost 1 base, and 8 bases had no gene match. CDR3 length equals 16 residues. Germline V gives CDR1 SQVTM, CDR2 ANQGSEA. Clones were read by immunoSEQ multiplex PCR, and TCRdb kept only the in-frame ones, dropping some. The top ten clones hold about 0.41% of a sample with about 2.3 million clones, approximately 93% of them seen once. This clone was found once. Its antigen is still unknown. The sequencing sample was made of naive CD4+ T cells from PBMCs. The subset here: CD45RA+ positively selected. The chain employs TRBV29-1 and TRBJ2-5, with TRBD2 identical over 9 bases. This sequence was found in a man younger than 35 in good health. Some clones in this sample may be carry-over from other donors' samples. CDR3 protein: CSVEGTTSGGQETQYF. In DNA, the CDR3 is TGCAGCGTTGAAGGGACGACTAGCGGAGGGCAAGAGACCCAGTACTTC. Together with reference TRBV29-1 and TRBJ2-5, the CDR3 gives the full variable domain: SAVISQKPSRDICQRGTSLTIQCQVDSQVTMMFWYRQQPGQSLTLIATANQGSEATYESGFVIDKFPISRPNLTFSTLTVSNMSPEDSSIYLCSVEGTTSGGQETQYFGPGTRLLVL.